This T cell receptor (beta chain) was retrieved from a study of HIV-infected children after antiretroviral therapy interruption. In the study overall: Children's median ages were roughly 9.7 years and 8 years by group.

The CDR3 covers 15 residues. Trimming cost V 0 bases and J 2 bases, with 11 bases left between them. Germline CDR1 and CDR2: SGHRS and YFSETQ. The treatment is: PENTA 11 planned treatment interruption arm or continuous ART arm. This clonotype has ten or more counts. A 3' RACE protocol on RNA, with unique molecular identifiers, produced the TCR library. TCRdb reanalysed the 3' RACE reads using MiXCR and keeps one entry per CDR3 protein. The sample shows about 89,000 distinct CDR3 sequences, approximately 6.9% of them seen only once. The sequence derives from a pool of human donors with HIV. The gene calls are TRBV5-1 and TRBJ1-1; D gene ambiguous. The material sequenced was CD45RA+ CD4+ T cells from PBMCs, pooled from several time points, taken from a donor given antiretroviral therapy, either interrupted or continuous. Subset specified: naive CD4+ CD45RA+ CD45RO- T cells. The DNA of the CDR3 is TGCGCCAGCAGCTTGGTAGGTGGGCCAAACACTGAAGCTTTCTTT. Translated: CASSLVGGPNTEAFF.